This T cell receptor (beta chain) was documented in a study of cytomegalovirus exposure and HLA in healthy donors. The study, taken as a whole, reports: Reports described diagnosis of cytomegalovirus status by the classifier as highly specific and sensitive.

Produced via immunoSEQ multiplex PCR; TCRdb's table is partial and in-frame only. The sample carries roughly 150,000 clones, roughly nine tenths recorded once. The study drew the donors from its roughly 120-subject validation cohort, separate from the approximately 700-subject first cohort. A note on this clone: What it recognizes is unknown.

The CDR3 contains 15 residues. Trimming took 7 bases from V and 1 from J; bases not matched to a gene: 9. Germline loops: CDR1 MDHEN, CDR2 SYDVKM. The sequenced sample was PBMCs. The chain links TRBV28 to TRBJ1-1, with 7 bases identical to TRBD1. This receptor was identified in a young man in good health and CMV-seronegative. In DNA, the CDR3 is TGTGCCAGCATCCCCGGGGGACAGCCGAACACTGAAGCTTTCTTT. This codes for CASIPGGQPNTEAFF. Full variable domain (remainder filled in from reference TRBV28 and TRBJ1-1): DVKVTQSSRYLVKRTGEKVFLECVQDMDHENMFWYRQDPGLGLRLIYFSYDVKMKEKGDIPEGYSVSREKKERFSLILESASTNQTSMYLCASIPGGQPNTEAFFGQGTRLTVV.